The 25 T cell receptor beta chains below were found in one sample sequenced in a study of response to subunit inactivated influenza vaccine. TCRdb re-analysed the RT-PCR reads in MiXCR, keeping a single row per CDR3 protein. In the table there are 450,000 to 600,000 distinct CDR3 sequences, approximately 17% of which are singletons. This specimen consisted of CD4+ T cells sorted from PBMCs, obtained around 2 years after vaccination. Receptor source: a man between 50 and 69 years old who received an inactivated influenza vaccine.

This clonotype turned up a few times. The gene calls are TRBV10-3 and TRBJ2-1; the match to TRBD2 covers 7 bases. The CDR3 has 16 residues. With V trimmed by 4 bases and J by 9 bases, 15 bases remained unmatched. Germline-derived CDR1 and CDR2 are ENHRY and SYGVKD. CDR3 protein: CAISVSGAGRVGEQFF. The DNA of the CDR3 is TGTGCCATCAGTGTCTCGGGAGCGGGAAGGGTGGGTGAGCAGTTCTTC.

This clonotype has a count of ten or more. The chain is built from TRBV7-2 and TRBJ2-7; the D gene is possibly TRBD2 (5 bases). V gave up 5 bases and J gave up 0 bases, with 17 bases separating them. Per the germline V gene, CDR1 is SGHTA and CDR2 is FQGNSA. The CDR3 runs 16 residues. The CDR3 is CASSPQGSAFSYEQYF. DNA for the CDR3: TGTGCCAGCAGCCCCCAAGGTAGCGCCTTCTCCTACGAGCAGTACTTC.

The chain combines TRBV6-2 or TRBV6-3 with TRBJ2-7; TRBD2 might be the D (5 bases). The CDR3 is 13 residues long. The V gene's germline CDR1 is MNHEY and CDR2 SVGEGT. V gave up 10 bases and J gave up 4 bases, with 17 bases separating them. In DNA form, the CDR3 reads TGTGCCACCTCCTCGGGGAATAGGTACGAGCAGTACTTC. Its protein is CATSSGNRYEQYF.

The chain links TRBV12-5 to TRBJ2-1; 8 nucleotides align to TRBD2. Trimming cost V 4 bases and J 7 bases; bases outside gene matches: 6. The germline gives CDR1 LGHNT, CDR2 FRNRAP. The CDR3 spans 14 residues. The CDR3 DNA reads TGTGCTAGTGGTTCCGGGGGGGATTGGAATGAGCAGTTCTTC. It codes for CASGSGGDWNEQFF. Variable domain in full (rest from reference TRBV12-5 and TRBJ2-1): DARVTQTPRHKVTEMGQEVTMRCQPILGHNTVFWYRQTMMQGLELLAYFRNRAPLDDSGMPKDRFSAEMPDATLATLKIQPSEPRDSAVYFCASGSGGDWNEQFFGPGTRLTVL.

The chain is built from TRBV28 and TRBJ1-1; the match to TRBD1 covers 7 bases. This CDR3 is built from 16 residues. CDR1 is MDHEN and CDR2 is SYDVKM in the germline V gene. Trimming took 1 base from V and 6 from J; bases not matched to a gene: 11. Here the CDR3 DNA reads TGTGCCAGCAGTTTATTCGGACAGGCCGGACTATCTGAAGCTTTCTTT. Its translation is CASSLFGQAGLSEAFF.

The CDR3 DNA sequence: TGTGCCAGCAGCTCATCCAGGACAGGGGAGTTCTTC. Encoded protein: CASSSSRTGEFF. The chain has TRBV3-1 and TRBJ2-1; TRBD1 matches 9 bases. Germline CDR1 reads LGHDT; CDR2 reads YNNKEL (reference sequence). The CDR3 extends over 12 amino acids. Trimming cost V 5 bases and J 14 bases; bases outside gene matches: 7.

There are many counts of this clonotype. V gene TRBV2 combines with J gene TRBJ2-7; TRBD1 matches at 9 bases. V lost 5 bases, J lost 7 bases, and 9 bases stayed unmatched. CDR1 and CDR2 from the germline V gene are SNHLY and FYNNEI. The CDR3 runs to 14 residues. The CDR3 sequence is CASSPGQGLLEQYF. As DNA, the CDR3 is TGTGCCAGCAGTCCGGGACAGGGACTCCTTGAGCAGTACTTC.

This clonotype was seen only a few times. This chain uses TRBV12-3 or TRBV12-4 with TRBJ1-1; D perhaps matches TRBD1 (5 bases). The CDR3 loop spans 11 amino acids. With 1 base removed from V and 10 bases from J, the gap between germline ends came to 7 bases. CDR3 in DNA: TGTGCCAGCAGTTTAGACAGGAGAGCTTTCTTT. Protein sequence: CASSLDRRAFF.

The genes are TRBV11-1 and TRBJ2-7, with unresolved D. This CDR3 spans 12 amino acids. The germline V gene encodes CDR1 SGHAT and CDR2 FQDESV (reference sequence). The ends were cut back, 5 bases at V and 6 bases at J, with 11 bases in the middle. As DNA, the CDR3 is TGTGCCAGCAGCCGAGCGTCCGGCGAGCAGTACTTC. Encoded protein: CASSRASGEQYF.

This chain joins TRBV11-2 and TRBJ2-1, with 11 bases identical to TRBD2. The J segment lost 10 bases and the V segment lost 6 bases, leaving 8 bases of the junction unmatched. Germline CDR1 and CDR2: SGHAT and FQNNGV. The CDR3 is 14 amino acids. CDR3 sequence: CASRHIAGGLEQFF. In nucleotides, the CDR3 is TGTGCCAGCAGACACATAGCGGGGGGGCTCGAGCAGTTCTTC.

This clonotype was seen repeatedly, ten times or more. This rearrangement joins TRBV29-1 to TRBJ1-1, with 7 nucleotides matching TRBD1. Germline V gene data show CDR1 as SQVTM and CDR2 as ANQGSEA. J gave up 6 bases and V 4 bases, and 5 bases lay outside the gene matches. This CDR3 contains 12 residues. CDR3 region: CSVAPGGAEAFF. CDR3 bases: TGCAGCGTTGCACCAGGGGGAGCTGAAGCTTTCTTT. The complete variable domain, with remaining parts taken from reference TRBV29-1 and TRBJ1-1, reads SAVISQKPSRDICQRGTSLTIQCQVDSQVTMMFWYRQQPGQSLTLIATANQGSEATYESGFVIDKFPISRPNLTFSTLTVSNMSPEDSSIYLCSVAPGGAEAFFGQGTRLTVV.

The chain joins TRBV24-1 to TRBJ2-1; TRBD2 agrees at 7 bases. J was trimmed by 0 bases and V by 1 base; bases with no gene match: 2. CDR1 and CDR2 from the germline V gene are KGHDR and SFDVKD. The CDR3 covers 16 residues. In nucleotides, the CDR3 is TGTGCCACCAGTGATTTTCTAGCGGACTCCTACAATGAGCAGTTCTTC. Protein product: CATSDFLADSYNEQFF.

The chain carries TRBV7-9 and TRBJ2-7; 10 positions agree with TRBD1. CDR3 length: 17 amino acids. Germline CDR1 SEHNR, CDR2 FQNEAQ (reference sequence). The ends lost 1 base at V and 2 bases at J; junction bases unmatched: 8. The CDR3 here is CASSLDGDGTGAYEQYF. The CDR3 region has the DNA TGTGCCAGCAGCTTAGATGGCGACGGGACAGGGGCCTACGAGCAGTACTTC.

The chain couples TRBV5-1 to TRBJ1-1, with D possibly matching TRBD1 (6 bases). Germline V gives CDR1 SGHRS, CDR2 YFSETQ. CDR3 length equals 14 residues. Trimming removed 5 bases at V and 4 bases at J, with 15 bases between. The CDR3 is CASRGAGETTEAFF. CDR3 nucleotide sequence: TGCGCCAGCAGAGGGGCAGGGGAGACCACTGAAGCTTTCTTT.

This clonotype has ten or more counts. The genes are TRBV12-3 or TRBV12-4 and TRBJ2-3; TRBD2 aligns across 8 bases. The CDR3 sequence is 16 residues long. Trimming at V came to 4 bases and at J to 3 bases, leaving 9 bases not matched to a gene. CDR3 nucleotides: TGTGCCAGCAGTTCCACAAGCGGGAGTGGTACAGATACGCAGTATTTT. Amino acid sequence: CASSSTSGSGTDTQYF.

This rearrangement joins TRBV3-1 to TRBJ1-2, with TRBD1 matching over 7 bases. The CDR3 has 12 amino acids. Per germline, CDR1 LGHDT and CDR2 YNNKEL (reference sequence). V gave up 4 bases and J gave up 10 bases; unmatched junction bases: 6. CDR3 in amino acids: CASSRQGADYTF. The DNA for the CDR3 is TGTGCCAGCAGCCGACAGGGAGCGGACTACACCTTC. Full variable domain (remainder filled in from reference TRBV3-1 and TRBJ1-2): DTAVSQTPKYLVTQMGNDKSIKCEQNLGHDTMYWYKQDSKKFLKIMFSYNNKELIINETVPNRFSPKSPDKAHLNLHINSLELGDSAVYFCASSRQGADYTFGSGTRLTVV.

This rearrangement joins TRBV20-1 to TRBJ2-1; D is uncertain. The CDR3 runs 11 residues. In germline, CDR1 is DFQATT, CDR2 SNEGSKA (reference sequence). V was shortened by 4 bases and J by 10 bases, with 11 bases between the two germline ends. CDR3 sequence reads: CSAISNREQFF. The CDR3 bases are TGCAGTGCTATCTCGAATCGGGAGCAGTTCTTC.

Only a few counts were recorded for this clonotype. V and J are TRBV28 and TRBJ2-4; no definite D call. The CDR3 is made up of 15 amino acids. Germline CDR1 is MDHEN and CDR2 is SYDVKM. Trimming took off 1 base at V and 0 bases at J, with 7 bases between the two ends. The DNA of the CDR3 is TGTGCCAGCAGTTTATCATGGGAAGCCAAAAACATTCAGTACTTC. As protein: CASSLSWEAKNIQYF.

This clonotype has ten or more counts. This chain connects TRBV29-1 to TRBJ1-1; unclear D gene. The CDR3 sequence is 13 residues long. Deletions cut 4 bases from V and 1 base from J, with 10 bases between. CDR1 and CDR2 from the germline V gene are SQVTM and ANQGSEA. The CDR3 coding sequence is TGCAGCGTTGCGGCCCAGCCGAACACTGAAGCTTTCTTT. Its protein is CSVAAQPNTEAFF.

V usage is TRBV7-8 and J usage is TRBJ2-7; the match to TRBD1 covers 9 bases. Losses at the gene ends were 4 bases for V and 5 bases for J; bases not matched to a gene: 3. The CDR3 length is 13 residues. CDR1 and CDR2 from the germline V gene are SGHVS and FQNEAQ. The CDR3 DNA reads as TGTGCCAGCAGCTACACAGGGGGCCACGAGCAGTACTTC. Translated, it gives CASSYTGGHEQYF. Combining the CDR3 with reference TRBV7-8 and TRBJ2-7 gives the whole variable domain GAGVSQSPRYKVAKRGQDVALRCDPISGHVSLFWYQQALGQGPEFLTYFQNEAQLDKSGLPSDRFFAERPEGSVSTLKIQRTQQEDSAVYLCASSYTGGHEQYFGPGTRLTVT.

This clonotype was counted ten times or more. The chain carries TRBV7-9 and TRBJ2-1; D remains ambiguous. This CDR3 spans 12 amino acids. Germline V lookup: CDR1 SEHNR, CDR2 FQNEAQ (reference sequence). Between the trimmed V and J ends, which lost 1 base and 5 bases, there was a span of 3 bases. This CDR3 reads CASSLVNNEQFF. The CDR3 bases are TGTGCCAGCAGCTTAGTGAACAATGAGCAGTTCTTC.

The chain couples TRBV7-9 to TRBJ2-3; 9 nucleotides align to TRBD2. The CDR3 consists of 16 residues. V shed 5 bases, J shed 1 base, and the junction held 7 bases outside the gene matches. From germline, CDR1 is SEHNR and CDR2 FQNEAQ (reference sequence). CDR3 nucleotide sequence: TGTGCCAGCAGCCCCGGACTAGCGCCGCGCACAGATACGCAGTATTTT. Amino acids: CASSPGLAPRTDTQYF.

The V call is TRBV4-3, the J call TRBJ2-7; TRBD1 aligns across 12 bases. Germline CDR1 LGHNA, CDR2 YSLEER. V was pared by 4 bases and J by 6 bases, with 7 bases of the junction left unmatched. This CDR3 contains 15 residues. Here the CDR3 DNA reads TGCGCCAGCAGCCTACCCGGGACAGGGGGCTCCGAGCAGTACTTC. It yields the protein CASSLPGTGGSEQYF.

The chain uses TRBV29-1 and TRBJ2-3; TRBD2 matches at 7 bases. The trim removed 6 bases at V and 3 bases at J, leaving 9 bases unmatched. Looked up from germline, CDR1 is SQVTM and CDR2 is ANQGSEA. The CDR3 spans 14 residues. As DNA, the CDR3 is TGCAGCGTCGCCTCTCGGACTAGTACAGATACGCAGTATTTT. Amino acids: CSVASRTSTDTQYF.

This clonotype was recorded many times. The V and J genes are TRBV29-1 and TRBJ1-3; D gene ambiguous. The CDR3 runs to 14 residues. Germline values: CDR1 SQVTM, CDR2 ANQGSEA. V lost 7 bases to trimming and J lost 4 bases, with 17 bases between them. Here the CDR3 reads CSATPGQGGNTIYF. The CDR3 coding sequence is TGCAGCGCGACGCCCGGCCAAGGAGGAAACACCATATATTTT.